The clone carrying this T cell receptor (beta chain) was observed a single time. Its cognate antigen is unknown. At one end the junction does not follow the germline gene, possibly because of a read error. Using its own MiXCR run on the reads, TCRdb lists one record per CDR3 protein. The table shows about 7,500 distinct CDR3 sequences, with about 60% occurring only once. This specimen comes from a study of T cell repertoires in cytomegalovirus infection. As for the study in general: Shared public TCR beta signatures pointed to both CMV infection and a matching HLA type.

Study-wide points: Based on cumulative public TCR beta family frequency, carriers of CMV plus the relevant HLA were identified. HLA-C-restricted CMV clonotypes gave the most frequent clonotype in two of eight donors.

This CDR3 contains 19 residues. Germline CDR1 is LGHNT and CDR2 is FRNRAP. The chain links TRBV12-5 to TRBJ2-7, with D perhaps being TRBD1 or TRBD2 (5 bases each). The sequenced sample consisted of PBMCs, sequenced either directly or after in vitro stimulation (not recorded which). The origin of this receptor is a human donor in good health (CMV status not recorded). Some clones in this sample may be carry-over from other donors' samples. For the CDR3, the DNA is TGTGCAAGTGGTTTGGTATCGGTACTAGGGGCCGTCCCCTACAATGAGCAGTACTTC. Translation: CASGLVSVLGAVPYNEQYF.